A selection of T cell receptor beta chains follows, all from one sample in a study of T-cell reconstitution after alpha-beta-depleted transplantation in children. TCRdb re-called the PCR reads with MiXCR, one entry per CDR3 protein. Of some 290,000 distinct CDR3 sequences in the sample, 9.9% were seen once. The input for sequencing was PBMCs from the stem cell graft donor, taken from the stem cell graft. The receptor source for this set is a human donor who donated a stem cell graft to a child with SCID. CDR3s leave out the opening cysteine and the closing phenylalanine or tryptophan.

cdr3_length j_call v_call cdr3_aa
11 TRBJ2-7 TRBV7-2 ASSSPGRGQQY
13 TRBJ2-3 TRBV10-3 AISESGGGTDTQY
12 TRBJ1-1 TRBV5-5 ASSSQGMNTEAF
13 TRBJ2-7 TRBV18 ASSPSQISSYEQY
13 TRBJ2-1 TRBV12-3/TRBV12-4 ASSPQGEAYNEQF
12 TRBJ1-2 TRBV20-1 SARQGAADYGYT
13 TRBJ2-5 TRBV5-1 ASSLTGLIGETQY
13 TRBJ1-1 TRBV20-1 SARTGTPTGTEAF
13 TRBJ2-3 TRBV12-3/TRBV12-4 ASSREQLGTDTQY
13 TRBJ2-1 TRBV2 AITGSGGTYNEQF
13 TRBJ1-1 TRBV6-5 ASSYLPAGNTEAF
12 TRBJ2-7 TRBV12-3/TRBV12-4 ASSPKTGNYEQY
14 TRBJ2-3 TRBV7-8 ASSLGVRGNTDTQY
13 TRBJ2-2 TRBV7-9 ASRLTGDSTGELF
14 TRBJ2-1 TRBV7-3 ASSLMAGGDYNEQF
17 TRBJ2-5 TRBV11-1 ASSLVVGLAIPIQETQY
12 TRBJ2-3 TRBV7-9 ASSSGSGGGSQY
16 TRBJ2-1 TRBV2 ASSKRGRLPSSYNEQF
14 TRBJ1-6 TRBV10-3 AISEGAPSYNSPLH
15 TRBJ2-5 TRBV20-1 SAWGTSGPELKETQY
15 TRBJ2-1 TRBV6-5 ASSHPARTSEIHEQF
11 TRBJ2-7 TRBV10-3 ASQGGQSYEQY
11 TRBJ1-1 TRBV6-1 ASRQDGNTEAF
10 TRBJ2-7 TRBV20-1 SAPDRTYEQY
11 TRBJ2-7 TRBV12-3/TRBV12-4 ASWGGRANEQY
13 TRBJ2-1 TRBV6-1 ASSEGADSYNEQF